A single TCR beta chain is shown here with its context. Its specificity is unknown. The data derive from a study of cytomegalovirus exposure and HLA in healthy donors. Study conclusions and caveats: Common viral pathogens were later found to be apparently linked to several of the most significant clusters.

CDR3 length: 13 amino acids. Germline values: CDR1 MGHDK, CDR2 SYGVNS. Between the trimmed V and J ends, which lost 4 bases and 0 bases, there was a span of 4 bases. PCR involved 60 Vbeta and 13 Jbeta primers. Using immunoSEQ multiplex PCR, the repertoire was profiled, and TCRdb retains in-frame clones only, with some absent. The sample records about 110,000 clones, 81% being singletons. Material for sequencing was PBMCs. V is TRBV25-1 and J is TRBJ2-1; D gene uncertain. This clonotype was sampled from a man aged 25 to 40 in good health and CMV-seronegative. CDR3 sequence (DNA): TGTGCCAGCAGTGCTGTCTCCTACAATGAGCAGTTCTTC. Protein: CASSAVSYNEQFF.